This is a list of T cell receptor beta chains from one sample in a study of T-cell memory formation after mild COVID-19. Each CDR3 protein is one row after TCRdb ran MiXCR on the 5' RACE reads. The sample holds roughly 200,000 distinct CDR3 sequences; over 20% are singletons and the top ten take 23%. Sample: PBMCs or a T cell subset sorted from them (not recorded which). These receptors were obtained from an adult woman who had mild COVID-19 (a few samples of this study predate the infection). Cell type and time point are not known. Both conserved end residues are part of each CDR3. The order of the fields is CDR3 protein, CDR3 DNA, V gene, D gene, J gene, clone size. A D gene is named only where the DNA matches it firmly. Not all rows give a size; the values are once, few, many and, for expanded clones, a class.

CDR3aa: CASSSGPDGYTDTQYF
CDR3nt: TGTGCCAGCAGTTCCGGTCCAGACGGCTACACAGATACGCAGTATTTT
v_gene: TRBV12-3/TRBV12-4
d_gene: -
j_gene: TRBJ2-3
abundance: few

CDR3aa: CASSQLAADTEAFF
CDR3nt: TGTGCCAGCAGCCAACTAGCTGCGGACACTGAAGCTTTCTTT
v_gene: TRBV4-2
d_gene: -
j_gene: TRBJ1-1
abundance: -

CDR3aa: CASSQGTGELFF
CDR3nt: TGCGCCAGCAGTCAAGGCACCGGGGAGCTGTTTTTT
v_gene: TRBV23-1
d_gene: -
j_gene: TRBJ2-2
abundance: few

CDR3aa: CASSHKEGTYNEQFF
CDR3nt: TGTGCCAGCAGCCACAAAGAGGGAACCTACAATGAGCAGTTCTTC
v_gene: TRBV7-9
d_gene: -
j_gene: TRBJ2-1
abundance: many

CDR3aa: CSDMDRGRGYTEAFF
CDR3nt: TGCAGCGACATGGACAGGGGGCGAGGGTACACTGAAGCTTTCTTT
v_gene: TRBV29-1
d_gene: TRBD1
j_gene: TRBJ1-1
abundance: few

CDR3aa: CASSLDIGGIYEQYF
CDR3nt: TGTGCCAGCAGCTTAGATATAGGGGGCATCTACGAGCAGTACTTC
v_gene: TRBV7-2
d_gene: TRBD1
j_gene: TRBJ2-7
abundance: few

CDR3aa: CASKPDRNENIQYF
CDR3nt: TGTGCCAGCAAGCCAGACAGGAACGAAAACATTCAGTACTTC
v_gene: TRBV2
d_gene: -
j_gene: TRBJ2-4
abundance: few

CDR3aa: CASSDWNEQFF
CDR3nt: TGTGCCAGCAGTGACTGGAATGAGCAGTTCTTC
v_gene: TRBV6-5
d_gene: -
j_gene: TRBJ2-1
abundance: -

CDR3aa: CASSLGGGEQYF
CDR3nt: TGTGCCAGCAGCTTGGGGGGAGGTGAGCAGTACTTC
v_gene: TRBV7-9
d_gene: -
j_gene: TRBJ2-7
abundance: few

CDR3aa: CAISDRDRGFYEQYF
CDR3nt: TGTGCCATCAGTGATAGAGACAGGGGGTTCTACGAGCAGTACTTC
v_gene: TRBV10-3
d_gene: TRBD1
j_gene: TRBJ2-7
abundance: -

CDR3aa: CATSEWEAANTGELFF
CDR3nt: TGTGCCACCAGTGAATGGGAGGCAGCGAACACCGGGGAGCTGTTTTTT
v_gene: TRBV24-1
d_gene: -
j_gene: TRBJ2-2
abundance: few

CDR3aa: CASSPDSEGSNEQFF
CDR3nt: TGTGCCAGCAGTCCGGACAGCGAGGGGAGTAATGAGCAGTTCTTC
v_gene: TRBV6-5
d_gene: -
j_gene: TRBJ2-1
abundance: few

CDR3aa: CASSLDREENQPQHF
CDR3nt: TGTGCCAGCAGCTTGGACAGGGAAGAAAATCAGCCCCAGCATTTT
v_gene: TRBV12-3/TRBV12-4
d_gene: TRBD1
j_gene: TRBJ1-5
abundance: -

CDR3aa: CASSLQGADTGELFF
CDR3nt: TGCGCCAGCAGCTTACAGGGGGCGGACACCGGGGAGCTGTTTTTT
v_gene: TRBV5-1
d_gene: TRBD1
j_gene: TRBJ2-2
abundance: few

CDR3aa: CASSPSLASGGTDTQYF
CDR3nt: TGCGCCAGCAGCCCCTCGCTGGCTAGCGGGGGGACAGATACGCAGTATTTT
v_gene: TRBV4-1
d_gene: TRBD2
j_gene: TRBJ2-3
abundance: -

CDR3aa: CASSFSGGWTYEQYF
CDR3nt: TGTGCCAGCAGCTTCTCAGGGGGATGGACCTACGAGCAGTACTTC
v_gene: TRBV7-7
d_gene: TRBD1
j_gene: TRBJ2-7
abundance: few

CDR3aa: CASSRTGVSSPYNEQFF
CDR3nt: TGTGCCAGCAGCCGTACAGGGGTCTCGAGCCCCTACAATGAGCAGTTCTTC
v_gene: TRBV7-6
d_gene: TRBD1
j_gene: TRBJ2-1
abundance: -

CDR3aa: CATSRGDRAYEQYF
CDR3nt: TGTGCCACCAGCAGAGGCGACAGGGCATACGAGCAGTACTTC
v_gene: TRBV15
d_gene: TRBD1
j_gene: TRBJ2-7
abundance: few

CDR3aa: CASSARLDEQFF
CDR3nt: TGTGCCAGCAGCGCGAGACTCGACGAGCAGTTCTTC
v_gene: TRBV5-6
d_gene: -
j_gene: TRBJ2-1
abundance: -

CDR3aa: CASGLSGVPDTDTQYF
CDR3nt: TGTGCTAGTGGCCTTAGCGGGGTTCCGGACACAGATACGCAGTATTTT
v_gene: TRBV12-5
d_gene: TRBD2
j_gene: TRBJ2-3
abundance: -

CDR3aa: CASSYSTRDILLYEQYF
CDR3nt: TGTGCCAGCAGTTACTCGACGCGGGATATTCTTCTGTACGAGCAGTACTTC
v_gene: TRBV6-5
d_gene: -
j_gene: TRBJ2-7
abundance: -

CDR3aa: CASSVGRGVETQYF
CDR3nt: TGTGCCAGCAGCGTCGGACGGGGAGTCGAGACCCAGTACTTC
v_gene: TRBV7-8
d_gene: -
j_gene: TRBJ2-5
abundance: -

CDR3aa: CSARIQGGYNEQFF
CDR3nt: TGCAGTGCTAGGATTCAGGGGGGGTACAATGAGCAGTTCTTC
v_gene: TRBV20-1
d_gene: -
j_gene: TRBJ2-1
abundance: few

CDR3aa: CASSGGLAGDTDTQYF
CDR3nt: TGCGCCAGCAGCGGAGGACTAGCGGGGGACACAGATACGCAGTATTTT
v_gene: TRBV5-1
d_gene: TRBD2
j_gene: TRBJ2-3
abundance: -

CDR3aa: CASSGPEGVGYGYTF
CDR3nt: TGTGCCAGCAGCGGGCCAGAGGGGGTAGGGTATGGCTACACCTTC
v_gene: TRBV9
d_gene: -
j_gene: TRBJ1-2
abundance: -

CDR3aa: CASSFEPSSYNEQFF
CDR3nt: TGTGCCAGCAGCTTCGAACCCTCCTCCTACAATGAGCAGTTCTTC
v_gene: TRBV11-2
d_gene: -
j_gene: TRBJ2-1
abundance: few

CDR3aa: CASKPGQGVGEQYF
CDR3nt: TGTGCCAGCAAACCGGGACAGGGGGTCGGCGAGCAGTACTTC
v_gene: TRBV27
d_gene: TRBD1
j_gene: TRBJ2-7
abundance: -

CDR3aa: CAWDKDSNTGELFF
CDR3nt: TGTGCCTGGGATAAGGACAGTAACACCGGGGAGCTGTTTTTT
v_gene: TRBV30
d_gene: -
j_gene: TRBJ2-2
abundance: few

CDR3aa: CASSVVLGSSYNEQFF
CDR3nt: TGTGCCAGCAGCGTAGTACTGGGGAGCTCCTACAATGAGCAGTTCTTC
v_gene: TRBV9
d_gene: -
j_gene: TRBJ2-1
abundance: -

CDR3aa: CASSTPPGLALRSSTDTQYF
CDR3nt: TGTGCCAGCAGCACTCCCCCGGGACTAGCCTTGAGATCTAGCACAGATACGCAGTATTTT
v_gene: TRBV7-2
d_gene: TRBD2
j_gene: TRBJ2-3
abundance: -

CDR3aa: CASSPRNNEQFF
CDR3nt: TGCGCCAGCAGCCCCCGGAACAATGAGCAGTTCTTC
v_gene: TRBV5-1
d_gene: -
j_gene: TRBJ2-1
abundance: few

CDR3aa: CSATTGGDYGYTF
CDR3nt: TGCAGTGCCACCACAGGGGGCGACTATGGCTACACCTTC
v_gene: TRBV20-1
d_gene: TRBD1
j_gene: TRBJ1-2
abundance: few

CDR3aa: CASSEGPAVADTQYF
CDR3nt: TGTGCCAGCAGTGAAGGACCCGCGGTGGCAGATACGCAGTATTTT
v_gene: TRBV2
d_gene: -
j_gene: TRBJ2-3
abundance: few

CDR3aa: CASSGQGNTEAFF
CDR3nt: TGTGCCAGCAGTGGACAGGGGAACACTGAAGCTTTCTTT
v_gene: TRBV6-5
d_gene: TRBD1
j_gene: TRBJ1-1
abundance: -

CDR3aa: CASSDGTGGEETQYF
CDR3nt: TGTGCCAGCAGTGATGGGACAGGGGGTGAAGAGACCCAGTACTTC
v_gene: TRBV2
d_gene: TRBD1
j_gene: TRBJ2-5
abundance: few

CDR3aa: CSAHPTQGNEKLFF
CDR3nt: TGCAGTGCCCACCCAACCCAGGGGAATGAAAAACTGTTTTTT
v_gene: TRBV20-1
d_gene: -
j_gene: TRBJ1-4
abundance: -

CDR3aa: CASSYSSRRSPSQTLETQYF
CDR3nt: TGTGCCAGCAGTTACTCGAGTCGGCGTTCGCCCTCGCAAACCCTAGAGACCCAGTACTTC
v_gene: TRBV6-5
d_gene: -
j_gene: TRBJ2-5
abundance: few

CDR3aa: CASSSPTGGENEAFF
CDR3nt: TGCGCCAGCAGCTCCCCGACAGGGGGTGAGAATGAAGCTTTCTTT
v_gene: TRBV5-1
d_gene: TRBD1
j_gene: TRBJ1-1
abundance: few

CDR3aa: CSAPLLDTQYF
CDR3nt: TGCAGTGCCCCCTTGCTAGATACGCAGTATTTT
v_gene: TRBV20-1
d_gene: -
j_gene: TRBJ2-3
abundance: once

CDR3aa: CASSARDGYYGYTF
CDR3nt: TGTGCCAGCAGCGCTAGGGACGGATACTATGGCTACACCTTC
v_gene: TRBV7-2
d_gene: -
j_gene: TRBJ1-2
abundance: few